Presented here are 20 T cell receptor beta chains from one specimen sequenced in a study of cytomegalovirus exposure and HLA in healthy donors (dated by TCRdb to about 2017). Receptor libraries were prepared by the immunoSEQ multiplex PCR assay. The multiplex PCR relied on a mix of 60 forward primers for TCR Vbeta segments and 13 reverse primers for TCR Jbeta segments. TCRdb took over this immuneACCESS table, retaining in-frame rearrangements with V and J assigned. Such tables are incomplete; in checked studies, under half of the missing clones stem from an unresolved V gene, and the remainder is unexplained. The sample has 220,000 or so clones on record. The top ten clonotypes cover roughly 1.2% of the sample. The sequenced sample consisted of PBMCs. The receptor source for this set is a girl aged 2 to 10 in good health and CMV-seropositive.

V is TRBV15 and J is TRBJ1-5; tentatively, D is TRBD1 (5 bases). Trimming removed 5 bases at V and 6 bases at J, with 20 bases between. This CDR3 has 16 amino acids. Germline CDR1 reads LNHNV; CDR2 reads YYDKDF (reference sequence). CDR3 in amino acids: CATSGTLKLKGQPQHF. The CDR3 DNA follows: TGTGCCACCAGCGGGACTCTGAAACTAAAGGGTCAGCCCCAGCATTTT.

The V and J genes are TRBV6-6 and TRBJ2-2; possible D gene TRBD2, 6 bases. V was trimmed by 7 bases and J by 7 bases, leaving 13 bases between them. This CDR3 contains 13 residues. Germline CDR1 reads MNHNY; CDR2 reads SVGAGI (reference sequence). CDR3 sequence reads: CASNRRGGGELFF. The CDR3 nucleotides are TGTGCCAGCAACCGGCGGGGAGGCGGGGAGCTGTTTTTT.

Written as DNA, the CDR3 is TGTGCCAGCAGTTTGCTAGCGGGAGCAAATACGCAGTATTTT. Encoded protein: CASSLLAGANTQYF. V and J are TRBV6-1 and TRBJ2-3, with 10 bases matching TRBD2. Unmatched junction bases numbered 6, after V lost 5 bases and J lost 7 bases. The CDR3 has 14 amino acids. Germline lookup yields CDR1 MNHNS and CDR2 SASEGT.

This chain connects TRBV6-6 to TRBJ1-1, with unresolved D. This CDR3 has 14 amino acids. CDR1 MNHNY and CDR2 SVGAGI come from the germline V gene (reference sequence). The ends were cut back, 0 bases at V and 11 bases at J, with 16 bases in the middle. CDR3 amino acids: CASSYSGEVFFAFF. For the CDR3, the DNA is TGTGCCAGCAGTTACTCGGGAGAGGTGTTTTTCGCTTTCTTT.

The V and J genes are TRBV30 and TRBJ2-1, with 13 bases identical to TRBD2. The germline V gene has CDR1 GTSNPN and CDR2 SVGIG (reference sequence). The V and J ends lost 5 bases and 3 bases, in that order; junction bases with no gene match: 1. The CDR3 totals 14 residues. Here the CDR3 DNA reads TGTGCCTGGGGGACTAGCGGGAACTACAATGAGCAGTTCTTC. Its translation is CAWGTSGNYNEQFF.

The genes are TRBV18 and TRBJ1-4; D is undetermined. CDR3 size: 20 residues. Germline assignment: CDR1 KGHSH and CDR2 LQKENI. The V end lost 1 base, the J end lost 3 bases, and 24 bases lay between the germline ends. The CDR3 region is CASSPLPRVPSIKANEKLFF. The CDR3 DNA is TGTGCCAGCTCACCACTTCCCCGGGTACCTTCCATTAAGGCTAATGAAAAACTGTTTTTT.

The chain uses TRBV28 and TRBJ2-7; TRBD1 matches 9 bases. This CDR3 region has 14 residues. J gave up 6 bases and V 8 bases, and 11 bases lay outside the gene matches. Germline V gene lookup returns CDR1 MDHEN and CDR2 SYDVKM. CDR3 coding DNA: TGTGCCAGCCAAGGGGGGACAGGGAATCGCGAGCAGTACTTC. Its protein is CASQGGTGNREQYF.

V usage is TRBV11-2 and J usage is TRBJ1-2; D is ambiguous. Germline loops: CDR1 SGHAT, CDR2 FQNNGV. Trimming pared 0 bases from V and 8 bases from J, leaving 4 bases between. This CDR3 is built from 11 residues. The CDR3 region is CASSLDMGYTF. CDR3 bases: TGTGCCAGCAGCTTAGATATGGGCTACACCTTC.

This chain joins TRBV7-2 and TRBJ2-2; D gene unclear. The V gene's germline CDR1 is SGHTA and CDR2 FQGNSA. This CDR3 is built from 16 residues. V was clipped by 0 bases and J by 7 bases, with 15 bases between them. The CDR3 protein is CASSLALRLNGGELFF. The CDR3 DNA sequence: TGTGCCAGCAGCTTAGCCTTGCGGCTTAATGGCGGGGAGCTGTTTTTT.

The chain recombines TRBV7-9 with TRBJ2-7; TRBD2 is a possible D gene (7 bases). The CDR3 is 15 residues long. V was cut by 5 bases and J by 4 bases, with 18 bases left in between. CDR1 is SEHNR, CDR2 FQNEAQ, per germline (reference sequence). This CDR3 reads CASSQMAGAGYEQYF. In nucleotides, the CDR3 is TGTGCCAGCAGCCAAATGGCGGGGGCGGGTTACGAGCAGTACTTC.

The chain couples TRBV27 to TRBJ1-4; 7 nucleotides align to TRBD1. The ends lost 6 bases at V and 7 bases at J; junction bases unmatched: 11. CDR1 and CDR2 (germline): MNHEY, SMNVEV (reference sequence). The CDR3 contains 15 residues. The CDR3 bases are TGTGCCAGCAGCGGCCGTACAGGGGTGGCTGAAAAACTGTTTTTT. Its translation: CASSGRTGVAEKLFF.

The chain couples TRBV27 to TRBJ1-5, with 9 bases identical to TRBD1. The CDR3 is 17 amino acids. V gave up 8 bases and J gave up 1 base; unmatched junction bases: 12. CDR1 is MNHEY and CDR2 is SMNVEV in the germline V gene (reference sequence). The CDR3 here is CASRRQGVMVSNQPQHF. In nucleotides, the CDR3 is TGTGCCAGCCGAAGACAGGGGGTGATGGTCAGCAATCAGCCCCAGCATTTT.

The V and J genes are TRBV20-1 and TRBJ1-3; D not certain. V lost 7 bases and J lost 2, with 6 bases in between. This CDR3 contains 11 residues. Germline lookup yields CDR1 DFQATT and CDR2 SNEGSKA (reference sequence). The CDR3 DNA is TGCAGTGGGGAGGCTGGAAACACCATATATTTT. Encoded protein: CSGEAGNTIYF.

The CDR3 region has the DNA TGTGCCAGCTCCTCTTTTCACGAGCAGTACTTC. This codes for CASSSFHEQYF. V and J are TRBV2 and TRBJ2-7; unclear D gene. V lost 8 bases and J 5 bases, leaving 10 bases between the germline ends. CDR1 SNHLY and CDR2 FYNNEI come from the germline V gene. This CDR3 is 11 amino acids long.

V gene TRBV10-2 combines with J gene TRBJ1-5; 11 bases agree with TRBD1. The V segment lost 11 bases and the J segment 6 bases; nucleotides outside the gene matches: 9. The germline V gene has CDR1 WSHSY and CDR2 SAAADI. The CDR3 is made up of 14 amino acids. The CDR3 loop reads CASTGQGAVQPQHF. For the CDR3, the DNA is TGCGCCTCTACAGGACAGGGGGCGGTTCAGCCCCAGCATTTT.

For this clone: Other DNA variants within this sample encode the same CDR3. This chain uses TRBV28 with TRBJ1-1; no definite D call. The CDR3 length is 12 residues. In germline, CDR1 is MDHEN, CDR2 SYDVKM. V lost 6 bases to trimming and J lost 0 bases, with 5 bases between them. CDR3 sequence: CASREVNTEAFF. The CDR3 region has the DNA TGTGCCAGCAGGGAGGTGAACACTGAAGCTTTCTTT.

The chain carries TRBV7-8 and TRBJ2-7; D not resolved. CDR1 SGHVS and CDR2 FQNEAQ come from the germline V gene. The CDR3 runs 14 residues. V was pared by 1 base and J by 2 bases, with 9 bases between. The CDR3 sequence: CASSLGSATYEQYF. CDR3 sequence (DNA): TGTGCCAGCAGCTTAGGGTCTGCGACCTACGAGCAGTACTTC.

V usage is TRBV4-1 and J usage is TRBJ2-7, with D unresolved. This CDR3 comprises 15 residues. The ends were cut back, 0 bases at V and 4 bases at J, with 13 bases in the middle. The V gene's germline CDR1 is MGHRA and CDR2 YSYEKL. Here the CDR3 reads CASSQEVGTVYEQYF. CDR3 DNA: TGCGCCAGCAGCCAAGAAGTCGGAACAGTTTACGAGCAGTACTTC.

The chain uses TRBV13 and TRBJ2-3; the match to TRBD2 covers 14 bases. The CDR3 is made up of 20 amino acids. V trimming: 2 bases; J trimming: 0 bases; junction bases outside the gene matches: 10. The germline gives CDR1 PRHDT, CDR2 FYEKMQ (reference sequence). The CDR3 protein is CASSLIRGLAGGLSTDTQYF. The CDR3 nucleotides are TGTGCCAGCAGCTTAATTCGTGGACTAGCGGGAGGCCTAAGCACAGATACGCAGTATTTT.

CDR3 sequence (DNA): TGCGCCAGCAGCGGAGACGCGGGACAGACCTACAATGAGCAGTTCTTC. Protein sequence: CASSGDAGQTYNEQFF. V is TRBV5-1 and J is TRBJ2-1; D possibly corresponds to TRBD1 (7 bases). Trimming removed 4 bases from V and 2 bases from J, with 16 bases in between. Germline CDR1 reads SGHRS; CDR2 reads YFSETQ. The length of the CDR3 is 16 residues.